The next 20 T cell receptor beta chains were all read from a single sample in a study of CD8 T cells in Susac syndrome (dated by TCRdb to the late 2010s). To prepare the library, the immunoSEQ multiplex PCR assay was applied. RNA was extracted using the RNeasy kit, and roughly 0.45 to 1 ug of the RNA was reverse transcribed with random hexamers. TCRdb reprocessed the public reads (quality trimming at Q25 with fastp, clone calling with MiXCR) and kept in-frame beta chains. Rows matching on CDR3 protein sequence are summarized as one entry with the most common DNA and genes. The sample table records 120,000 or so distinct CDR3 sequences; 85% to 95% of these occur just once. The top ten clonotypes cover 0.28% of the sample. Source material: CD8+ T cells from PBMCs. The receptors come from a human donor with Susac syndrome.

This clonotype was seen once. At one end, the junction sequence differs from germline, possibly due to a read error. The chain combines TRBV29-1 with TRBJ2-5, with TRBD1 matching 9 bases. From germline, CDR1 is SQVTM and CDR2 ANQGSEA. CDR3 length equals 15 residues. CDR3 DNA sequence: TGCAGCGTGCGTCTGACAGGGGGATTGGGTGAGACCCAGCACTTC. Protein sequence: CSVRLTGGLGETQHF.

The chain couples TRBV29-1 to TRBJ2-2; D is perhaps TRBD2 (5 bases). The CDR3 length is 13 residues. The V end was cut by 7 bases, the J end by 6 bases, with 15 bases between. Looked up from germline, CDR1 is SQVTM and CDR2 is ANQGSEA. CDR3 amino acids: CSASMSEAGELFF. In nucleotides, the CDR3 is TGCAGCGCCAGTATGTCGGAGGCCGGGGAGCTGTTTTTT.

This chain joins TRBV5-1 and TRBJ1-1; unclear D gene. Trimming took off 3 bases at V and 4 bases at J, with 13 bases between the two ends. The CDR3 length is 14 residues. Germline values: CDR1 SGHRS, CDR2 YFSETQ. As DNA, the CDR3 is TGCGCCAGCAGCTGGGAGCCGATGGGCACTGAAGCTTTCTTT. Its translation is CASSWEPMGTEAFF.

The chain couples TRBV9 to TRBJ1-1; D is unresolved. Germline values: CDR1 SGDLS, CDR2 YYNGEE. Trimming cost V 0 bases and J 2 bases, with 11 bases left between them. The CDR3 consists of 15 residues. The CDR3 DNA sequence: TGTGCCAGCAGCGTAGCTACGGCCGCCAACACTGAAGCTTTCTTT. Its translation: CASSVATAANTEAFF.

This sequence joins TRBV7-6 and TRBJ1-5; no clear D gene. There are 13 residues in the CDR3. V was cut by 5 bases and J by 1 base, with 6 bases left in between. The V gene's germline CDR1 is SGHVS and CDR2 FNYEAQ. The CDR3 DNA reads TGTGCCAGCAGCGAGGAAAGCAATCAGCCCCAGCATTTT. It codes for CASSEESNQPQHF.

The chain links TRBV4-2 to TRBJ2-2; D is possibly TRBD1 (6 bases). The CDR3 is 15 residues long. V lost 2 bases, J lost 4 bases, and 11 bases lay in between. Germline assignment: CDR1 LGHNA and CDR2 YNFKEQ. The CDR3 sequence is CASSQRTEGTGELFF. The CDR3 DNA reads TGTGCCAGCAGCCAACGGACAGAGGGCACCGGGGAGCTGTTTTTT.

This chain connects TRBV29-1 to TRBJ1-2; 7 nucleotides agree with TRBD1. With 7 bases clipped from V and 4 bases from J, the junction kept 3 bases outside the gene matches. The CDR3 is 11 residues long. The germline V gene encodes CDR1 SQVTM and CDR2 ANQGSEA. The CDR3 loop reads CSARDSYGYTF. In DNA, the CDR3 is TGCAGCGCCCGGGACAGCTATGGCTACACCTTC.

This chain uses TRBV12-3 or TRBV12-4 with TRBJ1-1; D may be TRBD1 (5 bases). This CDR3 has 11 residues. Trimming shortened V by 8 bases and J by 6 bases, and 10 bases separated the two germline ends. The CDR3 DNA is TGTGCCAGCCAGGGAGCGTCTGAAGCTTTCTTT. Translation gives CASQGASEAFF.

CDR3 coding DNA: TGTGCCAGCAGTCGAAACAGGGGGGACGACTATGGCTACACCTTC. Its protein product is CASSRNRGDDYGYTF. The rearrangement joins TRBV12-3 or TRBV12-4 to TRBJ1-2; 8 bases map to TRBD1. Trimming cost V 5 bases and J 3 bases; bases outside gene matches: 8. The CDR3 has 15 amino acids.

V is TRBV5-6 and J is TRBJ1-2; 8 bases match TRBD1. The CDR3 consists of 13 residues. V shed 3 bases, J shed 5 bases, and the junction held 3 bases outside the gene matches. Germline CDR1 reads SGHDT; CDR2 reads YYEEEE. The CDR3 coding sequence is TGTGCCAGCAGCTCGGGACAGGAGTATGGCTACACCTTC. Protein product: CASSSGQEYGYTF.

V and J are TRBV4-1 and TRBJ1-2, with a possible D match to TRBD1 (6 bases). Trimming took off 3 bases at V and 4 bases at J, with 15 bases between the two ends. The CDR3 has 15 residues. Germline V gene data show CDR1 as MGHRA and CDR2 as YSYEKL. CDR3: CASSHTGQSLYGYTF. CDR3 in DNA: TGCGCCAGCAGCCACACCGGACAGAGCCTCTATGGCTACACCTTC.

The chain joins TRBV19 to TRBJ1-5; no definite D call. V lost 6 bases and J lost 7, with 16 bases in between. Germline CDR1 and CDR2: LNHDA and SQIVND (reference sequence). The CDR3 covers 14 residues. The CDR3 sequence: CASSPIGRKQPQHF. CDR3 sequence (DNA): TGTGCCAGTAGCCCCATAGGGCGGAAACAGCCCCAGCATTTT. Full variable domain (remainder filled in from reference TRBV19 and TRBJ1-5): DGGITQSPKYLFRKEGQNVTLSCEQNLNHDAMYWYRQDPGQGLRLIYYSQIVNDFQKGDIAEGYSVSREKKESFPLTVTSAQKNPTAFYLCASSPIGRKQPQHFGDGTRLSIL.

This rearrangement joins TRBV7-2 to TRBJ2-7, with 7 bases aligning to TRBD1. The V gene's germline CDR1 is SGHTA and CDR2 FQGNSA. V was pared by 3 bases and J by 0 bases, with 5 bases of the junction left unmatched. The CDR3 extends over 15 amino acids. In nucleotides, the CDR3 is TGTGCCAGCAGCTTGGGCTGGACAGGCTCCTACGAGCAGTACTTC. Protein: CASSLGWTGSYEQYF.

The chain combines TRBV20-1 with TRBJ1-1, with D uncertain. Germline CDR1 is DFQATT and CDR2 is SNEGSKA (reference sequence). This CDR3 has 14 amino acids. Trimming shortened V by 6 bases and J by 1 base, and 15 bases separated the two germline ends. The CDR3 DNA is TGCAGTGCGAGCGGTACGGGAAGGAACACTGAAGCTTTCTTT. It is translated as CSASGTGRNTEAFF.

This clonotype was counted between two and nine times. The V call is TRBV29-1, the J call TRBJ1-2; D not certain. There are 10 residues in the CDR3. V dropped 1 base and J dropped 5 bases, with 2 bases sitting between them. The germline V gene encodes CDR1 SQVTM and CDR2 ANQGSEA. CDR3 sequence: CSVEGYGYTF. For the CDR3, the DNA is TGCAGCGTTGAAGGGTATGGCTACACCTTC.

This clonotype was seen a few times. A junction end diverges from the germline sequence, so it may reflect a read error. The rearrangement joins TRBV7-8 to TRBJ2-7, with no clear D. This CDR3 has 11 residues. CDR1 and CDR2 (germline): SGHVS, FQNEAQ. CDR3 DNA sequence: TGTGCCAGCAGCTTTACGCGCCAGGTCGACTTC. Protein product: CASSFTRQVDF. Complete variable domain (other parts from reference TRBV7-8 and TRBJ2-7): GAGVSQSPRYKVAKRGQDVALRCDPISGHVSLFWYQQALGQGPEFLTYFQNEAQLDKSGLPSDRFFAERPEGSVSTLKIQRTQQEDSAVYLCASSFTRQVDFGPGTRLTVT.

The chain joins TRBV12-3 or TRBV12-4 to TRBJ2-1; a weak D match, TRBD1 (6 bases). Trimming took 4 bases from V and 12 from J, leaving 16 bases between them. There are 13 residues in the CDR3. DNA for the CDR3: TGTGCCAGCAGTTCTGGACAGATTGGTTGGCAGTTCTTC. Protein sequence: CASSSGQIGWQFF.

This chain uses TRBV4-1 with TRBJ2-2; 8 bases match TRBD2. The CDR3 loop spans 16 amino acids. J was trimmed by 4 bases and V by 1 base; bases with no gene match: 5. CDR1 and CDR2 from the germline V gene are MGHRA and YSYEKL. In nucleotides, the CDR3 is TGCGCCAGCAGCCAAGGGGCTAGCGGGCTCACCGGGGAGCTGTTTTTT. It yields the protein CASSQGASGLTGELFF.

The chain employs TRBV9 and TRBJ2-3; 9 nucleotides match TRBD1. The J segment lost 5 bases and the V segment lost 2 bases, leaving 6 bases of the junction unmatched. Germline values: CDR1 SGDLS, CDR2 YYNGEE. CDR3 length: 15 amino acids. The CDR3 coding sequence is TGTGCCAGCAGCGTTTCCGGACAGGGGAAAGATACGCAGTATTTT. As protein: CASSVSGQGKDTQYF.

The chain joins TRBV9 to TRBJ2-1, with 8 bases aligning to TRBD2. CDR3 length equals 16 residues. V dropped 4 bases and J dropped 4; count of bases not matched to a gene: 10. Germline V gene lookup returns CDR1 SGDLS and CDR2 YYNGEE. The CDR3 reads CASSSPLPSGYNEQFF. The CDR3 nucleotides are TGTGCCAGCAGCTCCCCCCTCCCTAGCGGGTACAATGAGCAGTTCTTC.